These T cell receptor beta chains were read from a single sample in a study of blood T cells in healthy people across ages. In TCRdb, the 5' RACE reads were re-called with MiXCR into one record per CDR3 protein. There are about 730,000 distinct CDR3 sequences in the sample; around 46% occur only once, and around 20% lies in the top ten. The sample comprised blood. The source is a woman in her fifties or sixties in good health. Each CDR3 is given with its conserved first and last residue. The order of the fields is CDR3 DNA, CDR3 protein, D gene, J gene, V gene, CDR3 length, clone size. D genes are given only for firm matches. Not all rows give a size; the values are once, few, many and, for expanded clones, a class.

CDR3 DNA: TGTGCCAGCAGCAGGCCAAATGCGGGCGAGCAGTACTTC
CDR3 protein: CASSRPNAGEQYF
D gene: NA
J gene: TRBJ2-7
V gene: TRBV6-1
CDR3 length: 13
clone size: many

CDR3 DNA: TGTAGCGCCGCCCCCAGACTAGTCTACAATGAGCAGTACTTC
CDR3 protein: CSAAPRLVYNEQYF
D gene: NA
J gene: TRBJ2-7
V gene: TRBV29-1
CDR3 length: 14
clone size: NA

CDR3 DNA: TGTGCCAGCAGTGAAGTGAGGCAGGGTTTAACTAATGAAAAACTGTTTTTT
CDR3 protein: CASSEVRQGLTNEKLFF
D gene: NA
J gene: TRBJ1-4
V gene: TRBV6-1
CDR3 length: 17
clone size: NA

CDR3 DNA: TGTGCCAGCAGTTACGCAGATAACTATGGCTACACCTTC
CDR3 protein: CASSYADNYGYTF
D gene: NA
J gene: TRBJ1-2
V gene: TRBV6-2/TRBV6-3
CDR3 length: 13
clone size: few

CDR3 DNA: TGTGCCTGGAGTGTACTGTTTGGGGCCAACGTCCTGACTTTC
CDR3 protein: CAWSVLFGANVLTF
D gene: NA
J gene: TRBJ2-6
V gene: TRBV30
CDR3 length: 14
clone size: NA

CDR3 DNA: TGCAGTGCTAGGAGTAAGGTAGCCCCCGAATACGAGCAGTACTTC
CDR3 protein: CSARSKVAPEYEQYF
D gene: NA
J gene: TRBJ2-7
V gene: TRBV20-1
CDR3 length: 15
clone size: many

CDR3 DNA: TGTGCCAGCAATCCCGGGGCCAACGTCCTGACTTTC
CDR3 protein: CASNPGANVLTF
D gene: NA
J gene: TRBJ2-6
V gene: TRBV2
CDR3 length: 12
clone size: NA

CDR3 DNA: TGCAGTGCTTCTCACCTCGACCTAGCGGGAGGACCCAATGAGCAGTTCTTC
CDR3 protein: CSASHLDLAGGPNEQFF
D gene: TRBD2
J gene: TRBJ2-1
V gene: TRBV20-1
CDR3 length: 17
clone size: NA

CDR3 DNA: TGCAGTGCTAGAAAGGCGTCTAGCGGGGCCTTCAATGAGCAGTTCTTC
CDR3 protein: CSARKASSGAFNEQFF
D gene: TRBD2
J gene: TRBJ2-1
V gene: TRBV20-1
CDR3 length: 16
clone size: NA

CDR3 DNA: TGTGCCAGCAGCCAAGTTGATAGAGTCTCCTACAATGAGCAGTTCTTC
CDR3 protein: CASSQVDRVSYNEQFF
D gene: NA
J gene: TRBJ2-1
V gene: TRBV4-2
CDR3 length: 16
clone size: NA

CDR3 DNA: TGTGCCATCAGTGGGACTAGCGGGGGCGTGGGTGGGGCCAACGTCCTGACTTTC
CDR3 protein: CAISGTSGGVGGANVLTF
D gene: TRBD2
J gene: TRBJ2-6
V gene: TRBV10-3
CDR3 length: 18
clone size: NA

CDR3 DNA: TGTGCCACCAGCAGAGAAAGGCCAGGGAACCAAGAGACCCAGTACTTC
CDR3 protein: CATSRERPGNQETQYF
D gene: NA
J gene: TRBJ2-5
V gene: TRBV15
CDR3 length: 16
clone size: few

CDR3 DNA: TGTGCCAGCTCAGAGCTGGGGAACACCGGGGAGCTGTTTTTT
CDR3 protein: CASSELGNTGELFF
D gene: NA
J gene: TRBJ2-2
V gene: TRBV6-6
CDR3 length: 14
clone size: NA

CDR3 DNA: TGCAGTGCTACGAGGGCGGACAGGAGCTCCTACGAGCAGTACTTC
CDR3 protein: CSATRADRSSYEQYF
D gene: TRBD1
J gene: TRBJ2-7
V gene: TRBV20-1
CDR3 length: 15
clone size: NA

CDR3 DNA: TGTGCCAGCAGCGTAGTCCCCGACCAAGCTACGCAGTATTTT
CDR3 protein: CASSVVPDQATQYF
D gene: NA
J gene: TRBJ2-3
V gene: TRBV9
CDR3 length: 14
clone size: NA

CDR3 DNA: TGCAGCGGAGGGGGGTTGAGCTCCTACGAGCAGTACTTC
CDR3 protein: CSGGGLSSYEQYF
D gene: NA
J gene: TRBJ2-7
V gene: TRBV20-1
CDR3 length: 13
clone size: NA

CDR3 DNA: TGTGCCAGCAGCTCTAGCGGGGGGGGGAATGAGCAGTTCTTC
CDR3 protein: CASSSSGGGNEQFF
D gene: TRBD2
J gene: TRBJ2-1
V gene: TRBV28
CDR3 length: 14
clone size: few

CDR3 DNA: TGCGCCAGCAGCTTGGCCGGGCAGAACAATCAGCCCCAGCATTTT
CDR3 protein: CASSLAGQNNQPQHF
D gene: NA
J gene: TRBJ1-5
V gene: TRBV5-1
CDR3 length: 15
clone size: NA

CDR3 DNA: TGTGCCAGTAGTGCCGGATCTACTAAGCCACCCCTCCACTTT
CDR3 protein: CASSAGSTKPPLHF
D gene: NA
J gene: TRBJ1-6
V gene: TRBV19
CDR3 length: 14
clone size: NA

CDR3 DNA: TGCGGTGCTAGAGGGGGAAGCAATCAGCCCCAGCATTTT
CDR3 protein: CGARGGSNQPQHF
D gene: NA
J gene: TRBJ1-5
V gene: TRBV20-1
CDR3 length: 13
clone size: once

CDR3 DNA: TGTGCCAGCAGATGGGACTACCGGGGCGGGGAGCTGTTTTTT
CDR3 protein: CASRWDYRGGELFF
D gene: TRBD2
J gene: TRBJ2-2
V gene: TRBV6-2/TRBV6-3
CDR3 length: 14
clone size: many

CDR3 DNA: TGTGCCAGCAGCTTATCCGGGACAAACCACGAGCAGTACTTC
CDR3 protein: CASSLSGTNHEQYF
D gene: NA
J gene: TRBJ2-7
V gene: TRBV7-2
CDR3 length: 14
clone size: NA

CDR3 DNA: TGTGCCAGCAGCGTAGAGGCAGATCCCTATGGCTACACCTTC
CDR3 protein: CASSVEADPYGYTF
D gene: NA
J gene: TRBJ1-2
V gene: TRBV9
CDR3 length: 14
clone size: NA

CDR3 DNA: TGTGCCAGCAGCGGGAGAAACAGGGCAGCCGAGCAGTACTTC
CDR3 protein: CASSGRNRAAEQYF
D gene: NA
J gene: TRBJ2-7
V gene: TRBV9
CDR3 length: 14
clone size: NA

CDR3 DNA: TGTGCCAGCTCACCGCAATGGACCGAGAACACTGAAGCTTTCTTT
CDR3 protein: CASSPQWTENTEAFF
D gene: NA
J gene: TRBJ1-1
V gene: TRBV18
CDR3 length: 15
clone size: NA

CDR3 DNA: TGTGCCAGCAGCAGACTACCGGGGGGCCAAGAGACCCAGTACTTC
CDR3 protein: CASSRLPGGQETQYF
D gene: TRBD2
J gene: TRBJ2-5
V gene: TRBV2
CDR3 length: 15
clone size: many

CDR3 DNA: TGTGCCAGCAGACGGACTAGCGGGAGTAGGATGGACACAGATACGCAGTATTTT
CDR3 protein: CASRRTSGSRMDTDTQYF
D gene: TRBD2
J gene: TRBJ2-3
V gene: TRBV11-2
CDR3 length: 18
clone size: few

CDR3 DNA: TGTGCCAGCAGCCAAGATATGGCCCCTCGTAGCGGGGGGGACTACGAGCAGTACTTC
CDR3 protein: CASSQDMAPRSGGDYEQYF
D gene: TRBD2
J gene: TRBJ2-7
V gene: TRBV14
CDR3 length: 19
clone size: NA

CDR3 DNA: TGTGCCAGCAGCTTAGTCGCAGGGGGCTTGTCTGGGGCCAACGTCCTGACTTTC
CDR3 protein: CASSLVAGGLSGANVLTF
D gene: TRBD1
J gene: TRBJ2-6
V gene: TRBV7-2
CDR3 length: 18
clone size: few

CDR3 DNA: TGTGCCAGCTTTAGGGGGGAAAGTGGCTACACCTTC
CDR3 protein: CASFRGESGYTF
D gene: NA
J gene: TRBJ1-2
V gene: TRBV2
CDR3 length: 12
clone size: NA

CDR3 DNA: TGTGCCAGCAGCTTAGGGACACTTAGGGAAGCTTTCTTT
CDR3 protein: CASSLGTLREAFF
D gene: NA
J gene: TRBJ1-1
V gene: TRBV7-2
CDR3 length: 13
clone size: NA

CDR3 DNA: TGTGCCAGCAGCTTTACGGGCGGAGGGGACGAGCAGTACTTC
CDR3 protein: CASSFTGGGDEQYF
D gene: NA
J gene: TRBJ2-7
V gene: TRBV7-2
CDR3 length: 14
clone size: NA

CDR3 DNA: TGTGCCAGCAGCTTATATCAGGCCGGATATAGCAATCAGCCCCAGCATTTT
CDR3 protein: CASSLYQAGYSNQPQHF
D gene: NA
J gene: TRBJ1-5
V gene: TRBV7-2
CDR3 length: 17
clone size: NA

CDR3 DNA: TGTGCCAGCAGCGTAATTACGGAGACGCAGTATTTT
CDR3 protein: CASSVITETQYF
D gene: NA
J gene: TRBJ2-3
V gene: TRBV9
CDR3 length: 12
clone size: NA

CDR3 DNA: TGTGCCAGCAGCGTAGCACAGCAGGGGCGCGAGCAGTACTTC
CDR3 protein: CASSVAQQGREQYF
D gene: NA
J gene: TRBJ2-7
V gene: TRBV7-9
CDR3 length: 14
clone size: NA

CDR3 DNA: TGTGCCACCAGCAGGGGGACTAGCGGGTACGCAGATACGCAGTATTTT
CDR3 protein: CATSRGTSGYADTQYF
D gene: TRBD2
J gene: TRBJ2-3
V gene: TRBV15
CDR3 length: 16
clone size: NA

CDR3 DNA: TGTGCCAGCAGCTTGGCCGGGACAGGGTTTTACGAGCAGTACTTC
CDR3 protein: CASSLAGTGFYEQYF
D gene: TRBD1
J gene: TRBJ2-7
V gene: TRBV5-5
CDR3 length: 15
clone size: NA

CDR3 DNA: TGTGCCAGCAGCCAGCTAAACCTGGGGTATGGCTACACCTTC
CDR3 protein: CASSQLNLGYGYTF
D gene: NA
J gene: TRBJ1-2
V gene: TRBV4-2
CDR3 length: 14
clone size: once

CDR3 DNA: TGCAGTGCTGAGACGACAGGTAGCAATCAGCCCCAGCATTTT
CDR3 protein: CSAETTGSNQPQHF
D gene: NA
J gene: TRBJ1-5
V gene: TRBV20-1
CDR3 length: 14
clone size: NA

CDR3 DNA: TGCAGCGTCGGGAATGGGTGGGAGGGCTTCACAGATACGCAGTATTTT
CDR3 protein: CSVGNGWEGFTDTQYF
D gene: TRBD2
J gene: TRBJ2-3
V gene: TRBV29-1
CDR3 length: 16
clone size: NA

CDR3 DNA: TGTGCCAGCAGTTTCGGACAGGAAGAGACCCAGTACTTC
CDR3 protein: CASSFGQEETQYF
D gene: TRBD1
J gene: TRBJ2-5
V gene: TRBV12-3/TRBV12-4
CDR3 length: 13
clone size: NA

CDR3 DNA: TGCAGTGCTAGAGGGGCTTCGACCAAAAACATTCAGTACTTC
CDR3 protein: CSARGASTKNIQYF
D gene: NA
J gene: TRBJ2-4
V gene: TRBV20-1
CDR3 length: 14
clone size: NA

CDR3 DNA: TGTGCCAGCAGTTTTAAAAAAGGGCATCAAGATGGCTACACCTTC
CDR3 protein: CASSFKKGHQDGYTF
D gene: NA
J gene: TRBJ1-2
V gene: TRBV28
CDR3 length: 15
clone size: few

CDR3 DNA: TGCAGCGTTGGGGACAGTGGCTACACCTTC
CDR3 protein: CSVGDSGYTF
D gene: TRBD1
J gene: TRBJ1-2
V gene: TRBV29-1
CDR3 length: 10
clone size: few

CDR3 DNA: TGTGCCAGCAGCAATCTGGTGGTCTCTGGGGCCAACGTCCTGACTTTC
CDR3 protein: CASSNLVVSGANVLTF
D gene: NA
J gene: TRBJ2-6
V gene: TRBV7-9
CDR3 length: 16
clone size: many

CDR3 DNA: TGTGCCAGCAGCCTAGGGACAGGGAGAACCCAGCAGTACTTC
CDR3 protein: CASSLGTGRTQQYF
D gene: TRBD1
J gene: TRBJ2-5
V gene: TRBV3-1
CDR3 length: 14
clone size: NA

CDR3 DNA: TGTGCCAGCAGTTTTCAGAAGAACACTGAAGCTTTCTTT
CDR3 protein: CASSFQKNTEAFF
D gene: NA
J gene: TRBJ1-1
V gene: TRBV6-2/TRBV6-3
CDR3 length: 13
clone size: NA

CDR3 DNA: TGCAGTGCTAGAGATCTTGCTAGCGGGTACGAGCAGTACTTC
CDR3 protein: CSARDLASGYEQYF
D gene: TRBD2
J gene: TRBJ2-7
V gene: TRBV20-1
CDR3 length: 14
clone size: few

CDR3 DNA: TGTGCCAGCAGTTCATCGCGACAGGATGGTTACACCTTC
CDR3 protein: CASSSSRQDGYTF
D gene: NA
J gene: TRBJ1-2
V gene: TRBV27
CDR3 length: 13
clone size: NA

CDR3 DNA: TGTGCCAGCGCCCAAGGCGGGCCCGCCTACAATGAGCAGTTCTTC
CDR3 protein: CASAQGGPAYNEQFF
D gene: NA
J gene: TRBJ2-1
V gene: TRBV6-2/TRBV6-3
CDR3 length: 15
clone size: NA

CDR3 DNA: TGTGCCAGCACCAAAAGGGACCCTGATACGCAGTATTTT
CDR3 protein: CASTKRDPDTQYF
D gene: NA
J gene: TRBJ2-3
V gene: TRBV7-8
CDR3 length: 13
clone size: few

CDR3 DNA: TGCAGTGCCTCGGACGGCAGTCCCTACGAGCAGTACTTC
CDR3 protein: CSASDGSPYEQYF
D gene: NA
J gene: TRBJ2-7
V gene: TRBV20-1
CDR3 length: 13
clone size: few

CDR3 DNA: TGTGCCAGCAGTCTCCCCTATCCGGGGTACTATGGCTACACCTTC
CDR3 protein: CASSLPYPGYYGYTF
D gene: NA
J gene: TRBJ1-2
V gene: TRBV28
CDR3 length: 15
clone size: NA

CDR3 DNA: TGCAGTGCTAGGGACCCCCAGGCGCTTAACAATCAGCCCCAGCATTTT
CDR3 protein: CSARDPQALNNQPQHF
D gene: NA
J gene: TRBJ1-5
V gene: TRBV20-1
CDR3 length: 16
clone size: NA

CDR3 DNA: TGTGCCAGCAGCTCCCCCGCGGCCTTGGTTTCAGATACGCAGTATTTT
CDR3 protein: CASSSPAALVSDTQYF
D gene: NA
J gene: TRBJ2-3
V gene: TRBV7-2
CDR3 length: 16
clone size: many

CDR3 DNA: TGTGCCAGCAGCTTAGCCGGACAGGAAAATCAGCCCCAGCATTTT
CDR3 protein: CASSLAGQENQPQHF
D gene: TRBD1
J gene: TRBJ1-5
V gene: TRBV7-2
CDR3 length: 15
clone size: NA

CDR3 DNA: TGCAGTGCTAGAGATAGCCAGGGAAGCTACAATGAGCAGTTCTTC
CDR3 protein: CSARDSQGSYNEQFF
D gene: NA
J gene: TRBJ2-1
V gene: TRBV20-1
CDR3 length: 15
clone size: NA

CDR3 DNA: TGTGCCAGCAGCCAAGAGTACCGTCTGAACACTGAAGCTTTCTTT
CDR3 protein: CASSQEYRLNTEAFF
D gene: NA
J gene: TRBJ1-1
V gene: TRBV3-1
CDR3 length: 15
clone size: few